This T cell receptor (beta chain) was recovered during a study of cytomegalovirus exposure and HLA in healthy donors. Regarding the study as a whole: What TCR beta sequences reportedly achieved was accurate prediction of HLA-A and HLA-B alleles in most subjects.

V was pared by 1 base and J by 4 bases, with 11 bases between. This CDR3 spans 14 amino acids. Germline lookup yields CDR1 SGHRS and CDR2 YFSETQ. PCR employed 60 Vbeta and 13 Jbeta primers. Method: immunoSEQ multiplex PCR; TCRdb's copy keeps in-frame clones and lacks some. Among about 190,000 clones listed, more than 75% were seen once. On this clone itself: Its antigen is unidentified.

The rearrangement uses TRBV5-1 and TRBJ1-1; D is undetermined. This TCR derives from a man younger than 40 in good health and CMV-seronegative. The specimen was PBMCs. DNA for the CDR3: TGCGCCAGCAGCTTGAAGTTAGAGGCCACTGAAGCTTTCTTT. Translation gives CASSLKLEATEAFF.